The text below deals with one TCR beta chain. Its recognized antigen is unknown. No much larger clone is present one base from it, and per-base qualities are unavailable. The data belong to a study of blood T cell repertoires in COVID-19 (TCRdb year 2020). Study-level background: Samples covering the acute and convalescent phases of COVID-19 were provided by collaborators in the United States, Italy and Spain. The repertoires were released in a freely available public database intended as a resource for research on the immune response to SARS-CoV-2. Where available, HLA class I and class II types were obtained from metadata supplied by the sample provider rather than from assay-based typing. The prospective study material was composed of cDNA or gDNA derived from T cells, B-cell-depleted T cells, or PBMCs. A de-identified subject ID, COVID-19 status, age in years and sex were almost always included in the sample metadata. The samples were drawn from two sources: the first 160 participants of the ongoing ImmuneRACE study, and 950 to 1,500 subjects contributed by 6 global collaborators. The dataset comprised deeply sampled blood TCRbeta repertoires from subjects exposed to, actively infected with, or recovered from COVID-19.

TCRbeta CDR3 regions were amplified from genomic DNA by means of the immunoSEQ Assay, a bias-controlled multiplex PCR. The study's own analysis went as follows. Within the assay, amplification of reference gene primers was used to estimate how many nucleated cells each sample contained. Sequence reads were collapsed and filtered to measure the absolute abundance of every unique TCRbeta CDR3 rearrangement. For each sample, productive Simpson clonality was calculated as the square root of Simpson's diversity index over productive rearrangements. Entries here come from immuneACCESS through TCRdb and include only in-frame sequences with V and J called. Some clones fail to appear in such tables; in the studies checked, an unresolved V gene covers under half of the shortfall, and the cause of the remainder is unknown. The V and J calls and clone size were taken over from that table, and D and trimming were inferred from the DNA. This sample holds approximately 290,000 clones; 80% to 95% were observed only once. Of the sample, roughly 1.1% falls within the top ten clones.

In the prospective study, participants were about 18 to 100 years old, resided in 24 geographic areas of the United States, and were enrolled through a virtual design. To assign participants to cohorts, the prospective study relied on clinical history that participants themselves reported in a screening survey and a study questionnaire. For ImmuneRACE Cohort 3, a participant was defined as recovered based on two consecutive negative NP/OP PCR tests, clearance by a healthcare professional, or resolution of symptoms. In the prospective study, whole blood, serum and a nasopharyngeal or oropharyngeal swab were collected from each participant by mobile phlebotomists. Participants in the prospective study had the option to provide additional blood draws and questionnaires over an approximately two-month period. Blood samples from the prospective study were shipped frozen or at room temperature prior to DNA extraction.

Results the study describes overall, beyond this receptor: How much clinical and demographic metadata was included differed by source and by participant, and the metadata was provided uncurated.

This clonotype originated in a woman aged 30 to 39 who had recovered from COVID-19. Source material: PBMCs or T cells enriched from blood (not recorded which).

CDR3 reads: CASSVGKRGNYEQYF. The nucleotides are TGTGCCAGCAGCGTAGGAAAGCGGGGGAACTACGAGCAGTACTTC. Recombination joined TRBV9 with TRBJ2-7, with 8 bases in between that match TRBD2. V is cut back by 0 bases and J by 3 bases, with 5 bases in the junction unmatched. The germline V gene provides CDR1 SGDLS and CDR2 YYNGEE. Reading from cysteine to phenylalanine, the CDR3 counts 15 amino acids. Only the CDR3 part of the read is kept: 45 bases, read in frame from the first base.